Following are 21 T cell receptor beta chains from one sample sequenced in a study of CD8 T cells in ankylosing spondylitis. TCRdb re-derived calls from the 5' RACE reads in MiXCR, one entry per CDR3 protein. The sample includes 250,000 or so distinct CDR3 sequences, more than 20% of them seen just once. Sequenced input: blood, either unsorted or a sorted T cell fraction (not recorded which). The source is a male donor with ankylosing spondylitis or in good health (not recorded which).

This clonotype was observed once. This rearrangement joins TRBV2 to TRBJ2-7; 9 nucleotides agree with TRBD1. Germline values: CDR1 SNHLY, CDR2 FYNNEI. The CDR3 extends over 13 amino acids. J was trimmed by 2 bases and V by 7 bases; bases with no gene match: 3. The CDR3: CASKRDRAYEQYF. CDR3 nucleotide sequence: TGTGCCAGCAAGCGGGACAGGGCCTACGAGCAGTACTTC.

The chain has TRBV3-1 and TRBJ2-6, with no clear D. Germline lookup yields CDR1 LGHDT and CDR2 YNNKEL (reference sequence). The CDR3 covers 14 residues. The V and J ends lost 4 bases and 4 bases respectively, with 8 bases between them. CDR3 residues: CASSPHDGANVLTF. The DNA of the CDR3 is TGTGCCAGCAGCCCCCACGACGGGGCCAACGTCCTGACTTTC.

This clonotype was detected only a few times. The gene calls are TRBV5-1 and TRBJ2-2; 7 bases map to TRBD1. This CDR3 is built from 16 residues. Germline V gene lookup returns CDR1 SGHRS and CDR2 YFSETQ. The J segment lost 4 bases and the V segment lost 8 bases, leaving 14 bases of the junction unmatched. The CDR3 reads CASNRGKRFPTGELFF. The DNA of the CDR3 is TGCGCCAGTAACAGGGGAAAAAGGTTCCCCACCGGGGAGCTGTTTTTT.

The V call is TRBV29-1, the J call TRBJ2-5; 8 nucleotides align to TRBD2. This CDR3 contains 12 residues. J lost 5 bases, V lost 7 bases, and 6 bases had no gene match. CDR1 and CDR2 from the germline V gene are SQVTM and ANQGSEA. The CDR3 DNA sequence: TGCAGCGGGCTAAGCGGGGGCGAGACCCAGTACTTC. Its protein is CSGLSGGETQYF.

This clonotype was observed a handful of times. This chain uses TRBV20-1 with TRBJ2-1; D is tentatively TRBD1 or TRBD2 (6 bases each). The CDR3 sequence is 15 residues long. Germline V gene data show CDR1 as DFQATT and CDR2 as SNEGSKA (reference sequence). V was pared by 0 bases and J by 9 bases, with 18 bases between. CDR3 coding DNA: TGCAGTGCTAGAGAGGGACGGGGGCAGGTCAGTGAGCAGTTCTTC. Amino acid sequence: CSAREGRGQVSEQFF.

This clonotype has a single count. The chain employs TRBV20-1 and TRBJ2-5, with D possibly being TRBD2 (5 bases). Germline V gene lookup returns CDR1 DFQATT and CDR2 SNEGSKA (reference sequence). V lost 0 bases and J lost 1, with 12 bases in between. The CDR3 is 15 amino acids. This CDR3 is CSARDALAGQETQYF. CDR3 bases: TGCAGTGCTAGAGATGCTCTAGCAGGCCAAGAGACCCAGTACTTC.

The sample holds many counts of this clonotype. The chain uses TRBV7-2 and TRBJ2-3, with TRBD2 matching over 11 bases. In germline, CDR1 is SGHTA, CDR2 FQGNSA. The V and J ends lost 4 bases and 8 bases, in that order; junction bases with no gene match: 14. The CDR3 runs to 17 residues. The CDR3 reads CASSSDFGGSGGATQYF. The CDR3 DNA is TGTGCCAGCAGCTCCGACTTTGGTGGTAGCGGGGGGGCTACGCAGTATTTT.

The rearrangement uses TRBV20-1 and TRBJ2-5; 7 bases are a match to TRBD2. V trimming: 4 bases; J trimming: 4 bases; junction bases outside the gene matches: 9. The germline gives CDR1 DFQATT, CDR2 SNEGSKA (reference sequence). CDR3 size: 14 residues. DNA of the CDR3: TGCAGTGCTATCTCCAGCGGGGTTGGAGAGACCCAGTACTTC. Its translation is CSAISSGVGETQYF.

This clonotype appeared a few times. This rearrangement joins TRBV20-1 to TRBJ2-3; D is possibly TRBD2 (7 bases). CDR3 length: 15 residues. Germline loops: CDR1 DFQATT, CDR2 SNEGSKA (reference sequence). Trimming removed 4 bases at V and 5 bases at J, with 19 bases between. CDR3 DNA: TGCAGTGCTACCGTACCGGGGGGCATGCGAGATACGCAGTATTTT. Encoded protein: CSATVPGGMRDTQYF.

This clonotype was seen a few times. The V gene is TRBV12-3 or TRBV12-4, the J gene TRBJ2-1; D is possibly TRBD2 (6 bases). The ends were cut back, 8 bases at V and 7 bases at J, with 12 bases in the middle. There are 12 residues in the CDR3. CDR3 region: CASGLRENEQFF. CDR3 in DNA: TGTGCCAGCGGGTTGCGGGAAAATGAGCAGTTCTTC.

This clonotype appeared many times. This CDR3 reads CSAPRAIQGQGLPYNEQFF. DNA for the CDR3: TGCAGTGCTCCGAGGGCAATTCAGGGACAGGGACTACCATACAATGAGCAGTTCTTC. The rearrangement links TRBV20-1 to TRBJ2-1; 9 nucleotides agree with TRBD1. Germline V gene data show CDR1 as DFQATT and CDR2 as SNEGSKA (reference sequence). V dropped 5 bases and J dropped 4; count of bases not matched to a gene: 21. The CDR3 is 19 amino acids.

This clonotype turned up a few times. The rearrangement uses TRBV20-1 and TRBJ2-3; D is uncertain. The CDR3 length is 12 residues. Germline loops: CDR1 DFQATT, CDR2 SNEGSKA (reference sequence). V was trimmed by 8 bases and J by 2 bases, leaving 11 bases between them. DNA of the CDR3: TGCAGTAGCTCCGGGTTCACAGATACGCAGTATTTT. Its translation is CSSSGFTDTQYF.

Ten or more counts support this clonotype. The CDR3 protein is CASSLGTGGTFF. The CDR3 DNA sequence: TGTGCCAGCAGCCTAGGGACCGGGGGTACTTTCTTT. The chain carries TRBV12-3 or TRBV12-4 and TRBJ1-1; D possibly corresponds to TRBD1 (5 bases). The ends were cut back, 6 bases at V and 12 bases at J, with 17 bases in the middle. The CDR3 totals 12 residues.

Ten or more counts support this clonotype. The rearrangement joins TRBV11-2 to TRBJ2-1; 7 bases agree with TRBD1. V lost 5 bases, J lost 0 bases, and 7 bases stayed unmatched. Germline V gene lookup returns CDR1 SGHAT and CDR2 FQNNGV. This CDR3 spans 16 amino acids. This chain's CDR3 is CASSANRGSSYNEQFF. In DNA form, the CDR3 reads TGTGCCAGCAGCGCAAACAGGGGAAGCTCCTACAATGAGCAGTTCTTC. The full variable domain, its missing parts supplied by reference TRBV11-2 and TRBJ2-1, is EAGVAQSPRYKIIEKRQSVAFWCNPISGHATLYWYQQILGQGPKLLIQFQNNGVVDDSQLPKDRFSAERLKGVDSTLKIQPAKLEDSAVYLCASSANRGSSYNEQFFGPGTRLTVL.

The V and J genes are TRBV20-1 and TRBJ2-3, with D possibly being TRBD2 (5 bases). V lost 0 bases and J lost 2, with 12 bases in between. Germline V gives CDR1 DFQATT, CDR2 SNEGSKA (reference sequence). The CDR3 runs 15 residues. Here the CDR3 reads CSARDLGLHTDTQYF. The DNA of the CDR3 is TGCAGTGCTAGAGATTTAGGACTTCACACAGATACGCAGTATTTT.

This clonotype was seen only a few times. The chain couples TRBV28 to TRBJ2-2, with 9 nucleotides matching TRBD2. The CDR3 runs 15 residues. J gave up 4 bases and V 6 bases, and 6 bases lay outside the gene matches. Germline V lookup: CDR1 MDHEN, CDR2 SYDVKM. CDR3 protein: CASRDSLAGTGELFF. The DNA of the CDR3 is TGTGCCAGCAGGGACTCACTAGCGGGCACCGGGGAGCTGTTTTTT.

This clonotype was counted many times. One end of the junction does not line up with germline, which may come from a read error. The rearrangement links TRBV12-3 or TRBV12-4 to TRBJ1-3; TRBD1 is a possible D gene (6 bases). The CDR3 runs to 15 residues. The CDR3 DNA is TGTGCCAGCAGCTTAGGTGGACAGTCTGGAAACACCATATATTTT. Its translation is CASSLGGQSGNTIYF.

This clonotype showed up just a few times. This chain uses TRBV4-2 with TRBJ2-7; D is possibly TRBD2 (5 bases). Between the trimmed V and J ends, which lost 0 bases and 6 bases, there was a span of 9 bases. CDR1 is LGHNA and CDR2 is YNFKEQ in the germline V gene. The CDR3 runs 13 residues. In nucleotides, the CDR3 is TGTGCCAGCAGCCAAGAACTCCGGGGCGAGCAGTACTTC. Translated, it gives CASSQELRGEQYF.

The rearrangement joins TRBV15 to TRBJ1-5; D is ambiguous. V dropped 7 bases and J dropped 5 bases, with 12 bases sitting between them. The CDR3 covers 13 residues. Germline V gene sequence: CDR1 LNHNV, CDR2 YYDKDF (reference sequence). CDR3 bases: TGTGCCACCACCTTAGACGGGGATCAGCCCCAGCATTTT. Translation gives CATTLDGDQPQHF. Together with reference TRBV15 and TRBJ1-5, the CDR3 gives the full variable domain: DAMVIQNPRYQVTQFGKPVTLSCSQTLNHNVMYWYQQKSSQAPKLLFHYYDKDFNNEADTPDNFQSRRPNTSFCFLDIRSPGLGDTAMYLCATTLDGDQPQHFGDGTRLSIL.

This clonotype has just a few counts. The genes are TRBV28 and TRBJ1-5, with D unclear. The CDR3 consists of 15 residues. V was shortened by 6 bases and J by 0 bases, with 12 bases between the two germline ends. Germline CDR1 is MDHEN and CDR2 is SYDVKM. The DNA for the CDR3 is TGTGCCAGCAGCCCCACTGGCACTAGCAATCAGCCCCAGCATTTT. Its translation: CASSPTGTSNQPQHF.

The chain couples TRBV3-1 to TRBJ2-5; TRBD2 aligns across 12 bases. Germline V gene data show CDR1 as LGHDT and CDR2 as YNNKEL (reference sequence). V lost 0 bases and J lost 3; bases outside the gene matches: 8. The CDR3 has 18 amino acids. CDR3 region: CASSQDPSLAGGKETQYF. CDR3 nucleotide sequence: TGTGCCAGCAGCCAAGACCCCTCTCTAGCGGGGGGGAAAGAGACCCAGTACTTC.